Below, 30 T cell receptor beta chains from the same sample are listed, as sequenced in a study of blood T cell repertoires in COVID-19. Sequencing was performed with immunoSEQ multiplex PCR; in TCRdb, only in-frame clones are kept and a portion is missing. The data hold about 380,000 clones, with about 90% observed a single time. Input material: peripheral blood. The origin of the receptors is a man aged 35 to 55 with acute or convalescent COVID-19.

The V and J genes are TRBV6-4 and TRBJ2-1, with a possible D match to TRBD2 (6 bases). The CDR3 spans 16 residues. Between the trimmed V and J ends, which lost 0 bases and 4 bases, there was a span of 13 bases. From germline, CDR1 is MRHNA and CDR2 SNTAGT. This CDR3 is CASSDSGSGNYNEQFF. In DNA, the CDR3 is TGTGCCAGCAGTGACTCCGGTAGCGGAAATTACAATGAGCAGTTCTTC.

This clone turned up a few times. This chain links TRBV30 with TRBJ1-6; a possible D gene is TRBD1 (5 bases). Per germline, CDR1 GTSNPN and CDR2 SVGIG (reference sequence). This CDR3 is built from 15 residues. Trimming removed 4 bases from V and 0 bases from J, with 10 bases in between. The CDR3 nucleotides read TGTGCCTGGATCCGGGGGAGCTCCTATAATTCACCCCTCCACTTT. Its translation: CAWIRGSSYNSPLHF.

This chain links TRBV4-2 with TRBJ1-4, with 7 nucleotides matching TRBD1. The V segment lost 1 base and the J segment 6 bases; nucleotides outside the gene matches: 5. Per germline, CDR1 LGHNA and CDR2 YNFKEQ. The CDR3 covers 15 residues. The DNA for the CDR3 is TGTGCCAGCAGCCAAGCGGGACAGTGGCATGAAAAACTGTTTTTT. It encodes CASSQAGQWHEKLFF.

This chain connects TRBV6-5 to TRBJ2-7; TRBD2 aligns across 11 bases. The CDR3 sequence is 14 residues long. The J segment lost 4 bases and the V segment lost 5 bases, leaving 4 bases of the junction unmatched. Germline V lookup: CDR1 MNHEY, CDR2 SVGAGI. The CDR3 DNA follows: TGTGCCAGCAGTAATAGCGGGAGGGATTACGAGCAGTACTTC. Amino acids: CASSNSGRDYEQYF.

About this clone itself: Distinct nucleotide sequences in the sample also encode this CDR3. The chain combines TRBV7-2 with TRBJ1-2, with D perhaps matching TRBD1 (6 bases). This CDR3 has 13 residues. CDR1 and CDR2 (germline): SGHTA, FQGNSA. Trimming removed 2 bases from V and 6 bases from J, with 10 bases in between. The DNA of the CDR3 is TGTGCCAGCAGCTTACAGGGGAGGGATGGCTACACCTTC. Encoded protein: CASSLQGRDGYTF. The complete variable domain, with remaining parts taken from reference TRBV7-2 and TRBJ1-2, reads GAGVSQSPSNKVTEKGKDVELRCDPISGHTALYWYRQSLGQGLEFLIYFQGNSAPDKSGLPSDRFSAERTGGSVSTLTIQRTQQEDSAVYLCASSLQGRDGYTFGSGTRLTVV.

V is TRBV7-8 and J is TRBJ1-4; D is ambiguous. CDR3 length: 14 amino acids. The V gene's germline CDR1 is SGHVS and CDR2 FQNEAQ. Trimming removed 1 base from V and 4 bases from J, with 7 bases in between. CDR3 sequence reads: CASSLEQFNEKLFF. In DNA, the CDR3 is TGTGCCAGCAGCTTAGAACAGTTTAATGAAAAACTGTTTTTT.

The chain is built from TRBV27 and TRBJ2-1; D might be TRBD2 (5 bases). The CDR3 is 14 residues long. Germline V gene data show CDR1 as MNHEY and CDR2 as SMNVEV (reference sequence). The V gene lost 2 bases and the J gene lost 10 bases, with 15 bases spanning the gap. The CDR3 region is CASSLVAEPGEQFF. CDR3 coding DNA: TGTGCCAGCAGTTTAGTGGCGGAACCGGGGGAGCAGTTCTTC.

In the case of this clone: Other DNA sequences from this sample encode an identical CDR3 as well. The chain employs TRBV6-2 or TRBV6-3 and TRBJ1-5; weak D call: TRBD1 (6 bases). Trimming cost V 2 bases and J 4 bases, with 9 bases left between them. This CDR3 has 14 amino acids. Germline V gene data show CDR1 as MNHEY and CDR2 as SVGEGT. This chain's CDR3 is CASSYGGGNQPQHF. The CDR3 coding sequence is TGTGCCAGCAGTTACGGGGGCGGAAATCAGCCCCAGCATTTT.

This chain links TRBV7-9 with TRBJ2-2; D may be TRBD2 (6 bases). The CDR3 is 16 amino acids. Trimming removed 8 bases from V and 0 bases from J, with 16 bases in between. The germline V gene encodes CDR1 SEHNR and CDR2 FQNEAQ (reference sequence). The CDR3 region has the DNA TGTGCCAGCGGTGGCGGGAACAGCGCGAACACCGGGGAGCTGTTTTTT. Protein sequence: CASGGGNSANTGELFF. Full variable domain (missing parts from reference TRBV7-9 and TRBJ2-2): DTGVSQNPRHKITKRGQNVTFRCDPISEHNRLYWYRQTLGQGPEFLTYFQNEAQLEKSRLLSDRFSAERPKGSFSTLEIQRTEQGDSAMYLCASGGGNSANTGELFFGEGSRLTVL.

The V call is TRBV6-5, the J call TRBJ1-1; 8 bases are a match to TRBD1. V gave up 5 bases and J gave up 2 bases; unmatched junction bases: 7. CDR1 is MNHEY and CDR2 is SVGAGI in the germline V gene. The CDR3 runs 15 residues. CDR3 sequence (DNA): TGTGCCAGCAGTACGAGACAGGGGATTAACACTGAAGCTTTCTTT. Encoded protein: CASSTRQGINTEAFF.

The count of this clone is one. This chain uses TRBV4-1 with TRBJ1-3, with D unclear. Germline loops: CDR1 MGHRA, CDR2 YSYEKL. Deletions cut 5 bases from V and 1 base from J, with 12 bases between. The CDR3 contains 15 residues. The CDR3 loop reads CASSSSEASGNTIYF. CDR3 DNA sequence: TGCGCCAGCAGCTCCTCAGAGGCGTCTGGAAACACCATATATTTT.

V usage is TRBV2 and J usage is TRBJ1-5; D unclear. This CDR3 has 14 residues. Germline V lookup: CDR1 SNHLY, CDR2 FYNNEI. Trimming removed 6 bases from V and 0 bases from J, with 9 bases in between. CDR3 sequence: CASRGTPSNQPQHF. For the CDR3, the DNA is TGTGCCAGCAGGGGCACCCCTAGCAATCAGCCCCAGCATTTT.

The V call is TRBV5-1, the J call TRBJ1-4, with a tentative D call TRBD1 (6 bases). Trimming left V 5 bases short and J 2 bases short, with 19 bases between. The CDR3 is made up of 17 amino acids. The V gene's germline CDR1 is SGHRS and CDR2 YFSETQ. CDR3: CASSRVITGSTNEKLFF. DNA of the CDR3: TGCGCCAGCAGTCGGGTGATTACAGGGAGCACTAATGAAAAACTGTTTTTT.

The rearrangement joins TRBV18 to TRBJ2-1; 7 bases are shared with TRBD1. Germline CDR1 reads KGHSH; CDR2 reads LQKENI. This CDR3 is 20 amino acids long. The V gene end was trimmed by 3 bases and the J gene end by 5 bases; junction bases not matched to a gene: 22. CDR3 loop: CASSPIVSLRPGQLNNEQFF. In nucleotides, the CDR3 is TGTGCCAGCTCACCCATAGTGAGCCTTCGTCCGGGACAGTTAAACAATGAGCAGTTCTTC.

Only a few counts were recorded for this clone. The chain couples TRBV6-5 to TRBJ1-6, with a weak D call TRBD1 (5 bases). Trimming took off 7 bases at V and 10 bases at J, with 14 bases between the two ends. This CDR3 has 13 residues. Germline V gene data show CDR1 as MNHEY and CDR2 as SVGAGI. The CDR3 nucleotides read TGTGCCAGCACGCGAGGGGAGGACTCACCCCTCCACTTT. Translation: CASTRGEDSPLHF.

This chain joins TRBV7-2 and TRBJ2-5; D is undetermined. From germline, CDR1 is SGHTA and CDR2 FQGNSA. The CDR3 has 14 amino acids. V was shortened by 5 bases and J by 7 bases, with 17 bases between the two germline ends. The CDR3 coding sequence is TGTGCCAGCAGCCCAGCCTTGGCGGCCGGGACCCAGTACTTC. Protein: CASSPALAAGTQYF.

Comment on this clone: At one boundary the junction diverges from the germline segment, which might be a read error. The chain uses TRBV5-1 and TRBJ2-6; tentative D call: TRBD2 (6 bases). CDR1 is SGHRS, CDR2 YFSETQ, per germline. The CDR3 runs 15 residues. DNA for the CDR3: TGCGCCAGCAACTTGGAGGGGCCTGGGGCCAACGTCCTGACTTTC. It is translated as CASNLEGPGANVLTF.

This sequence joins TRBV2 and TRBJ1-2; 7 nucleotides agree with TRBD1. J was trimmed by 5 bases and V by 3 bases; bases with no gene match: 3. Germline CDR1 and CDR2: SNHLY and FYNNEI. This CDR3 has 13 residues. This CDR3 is CASSERGQYGYTF. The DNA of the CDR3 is TGTGCCAGCAGTGAGAGGGGGCAATATGGCTACACCTTC.

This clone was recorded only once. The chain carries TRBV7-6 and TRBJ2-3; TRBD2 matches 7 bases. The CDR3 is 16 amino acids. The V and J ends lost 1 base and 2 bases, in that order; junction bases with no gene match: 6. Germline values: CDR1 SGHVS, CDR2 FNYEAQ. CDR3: CASSLDRGGSTDTQYF. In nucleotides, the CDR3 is TGTGCCAGCAGCTTAGATCGGGGAGGGTCCACAGATACGCAGTATTTT.

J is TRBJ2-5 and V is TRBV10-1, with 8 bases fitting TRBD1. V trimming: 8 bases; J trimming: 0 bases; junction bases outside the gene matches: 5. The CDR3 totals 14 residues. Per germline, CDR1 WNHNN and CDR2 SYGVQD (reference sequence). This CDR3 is CASGPGGNQETQYF. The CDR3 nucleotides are TGCGCCAGCGGCCCAGGGGGCAACCAAGAGACCCAGTACTTC.

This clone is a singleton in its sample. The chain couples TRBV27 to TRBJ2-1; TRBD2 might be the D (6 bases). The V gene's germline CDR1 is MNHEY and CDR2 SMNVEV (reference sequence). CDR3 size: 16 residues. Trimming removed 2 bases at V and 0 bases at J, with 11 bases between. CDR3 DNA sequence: TGTGCCAGCAGTTTAGGGCTAGCGAGCTCCTACAATGAGCAGTTCTTC. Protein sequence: CASSLGLASSYNEQFF.

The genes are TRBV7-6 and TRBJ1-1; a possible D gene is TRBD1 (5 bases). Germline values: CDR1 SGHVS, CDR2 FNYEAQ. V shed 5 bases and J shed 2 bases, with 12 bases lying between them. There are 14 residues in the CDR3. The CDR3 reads CASSKDSFNTEAFF. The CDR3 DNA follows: TGTGCCAGCAGCAAAGACAGTTTCAACACTGAAGCTTTCTTT.

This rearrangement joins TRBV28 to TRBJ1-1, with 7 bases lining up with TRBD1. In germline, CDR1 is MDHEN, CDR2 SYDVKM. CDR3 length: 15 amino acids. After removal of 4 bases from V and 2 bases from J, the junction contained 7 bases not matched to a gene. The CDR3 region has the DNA TGTGCCAGCAGTTCACAGGGGTTTTTAAACACTGAAGCTTTCTTT. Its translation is CASSSQGFLNTEAFF.

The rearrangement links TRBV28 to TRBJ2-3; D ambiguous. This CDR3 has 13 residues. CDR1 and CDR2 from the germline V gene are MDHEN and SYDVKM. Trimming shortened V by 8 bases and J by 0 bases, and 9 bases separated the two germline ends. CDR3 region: CASQFTSTDTQYF. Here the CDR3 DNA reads TGTGCCAGCCAGTTTACCAGCACAGATACGCAGTATTTT.

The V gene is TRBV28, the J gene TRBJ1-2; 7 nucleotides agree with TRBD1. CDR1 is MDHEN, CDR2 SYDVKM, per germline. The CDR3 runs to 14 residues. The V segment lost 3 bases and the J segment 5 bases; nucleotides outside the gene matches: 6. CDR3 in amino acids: CASSLVQGGYGYTF. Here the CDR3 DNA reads TGTGCCAGCAGTTTGGTTCAGGGGGGATATGGCTACACCTTC.

In DNA, the CDR3 is TGCGCCAGCAGCCAAGGGACATACAACAATGAGCAGTTCTTC. The encoded protein is CASSQGTYNNEQFF. The V gene is TRBV4-3, the J gene TRBJ2-1; possibly TRBD1 for D (5 bases). Germline V gene sequence: CDR1 LGHNA, CDR2 YSLEER. There are 14 residues in the CDR3. V lost 1 base and J 5 bases, leaving 9 bases between the germline ends.

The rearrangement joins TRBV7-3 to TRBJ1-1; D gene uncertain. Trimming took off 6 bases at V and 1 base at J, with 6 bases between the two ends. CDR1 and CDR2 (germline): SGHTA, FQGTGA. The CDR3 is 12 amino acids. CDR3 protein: CASRSGNTEAFF. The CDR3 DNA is TGTGCCAGCAGGTCCGGGAACACTGAAGCTTTCTTT.

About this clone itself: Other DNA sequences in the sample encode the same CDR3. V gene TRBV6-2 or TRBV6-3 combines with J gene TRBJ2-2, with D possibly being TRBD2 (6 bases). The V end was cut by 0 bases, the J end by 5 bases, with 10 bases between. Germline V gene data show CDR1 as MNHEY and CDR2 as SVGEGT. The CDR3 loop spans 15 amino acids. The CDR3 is CASSYSGGQTGELFF. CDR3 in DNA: TGTGCCAGCAGTTACTCGGGGGGTCAAACCGGGGAGCTGTTTTTT.

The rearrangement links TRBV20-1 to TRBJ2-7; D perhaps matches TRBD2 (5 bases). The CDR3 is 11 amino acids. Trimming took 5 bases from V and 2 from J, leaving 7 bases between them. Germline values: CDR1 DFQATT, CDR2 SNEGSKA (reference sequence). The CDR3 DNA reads TGCAGTGCTCGGGGAACCTACGAGCAGTACTTC. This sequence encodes CSARGTYEQYF.

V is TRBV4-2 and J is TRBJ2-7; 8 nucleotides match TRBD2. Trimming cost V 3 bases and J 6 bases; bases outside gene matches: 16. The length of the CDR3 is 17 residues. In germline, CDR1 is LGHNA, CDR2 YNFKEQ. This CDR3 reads CASSHLGGLVKAGEQYF. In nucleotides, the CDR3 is TGTGCCAGCAGCCATCTCGGGGGACTAGTGAAAGCCGGCGAGCAGTACTTC.